This T cell receptor (beta chain) stems from a study of regulatory T cells in long-lasting Graves disease (dated by TCRdb to about 2021). Looking at the study overall: Persistent Graves' disease was defined as persistently positive TSH receptor autoantibodies together with antithyroid drug treatment for over 5 years. Patients with persistent Graves' disease were compared with patients with newly diagnosed Graves' disease using TCR sequencing and RNA sequencing of peripheral blood. The study took place in China and was registered as a clinical trial. A total of around 35 samples were covered by TCR sequencing, comprising approximately 13 persistent and about 20 newly diagnosed Graves' disease patients. In the clinical cohort, patients with persistent Graves' disease had used antithyroid drugs for an average of about 10 years.

For this clonotype: The antigen this receptor binds is unknown. Base qualities are not recorded, but no much larger clone differs from it by a single base.

The paper's findings and limits, for the study overall: Sequencing and analysis were limited to the TCR beta chain. Compared with newly diagnosed patients, patients with persistent Graves' disease had lower TCR Shannon entropy and fewer highly expanded clones, which suggests clonal expansion. The study examined only peripheral blood because the primary lesion, thyroid tissue, could not be accessed. The authors noted that the small sample size was a limitation that may lower accuracy. More public clonotypes were shared among persistent patients (around 2,600) than among newly diagnosed patients (over 900).

The time point tag for this specimen amounts to: persistent/refractory GD, antithyroid drugs over 5 years with positive TRAb. For both TCR sequencing and RNA sequencing, RNA was extracted from PBMCs using TRIzol. The diagnosis of Graves' disease followed American Thyroid Association guidelines. The patients came from an endocrinology department in Xi'an, China. Each patient gave 7.5 to 10 milliliters of peripheral blood, collected in an EDTA anticoagulant tube. Ficoll Paque Plus density gradient separation was used to isolate PBMCs, and no further T cell sorting was performed. An Agilent 2100 Bioanalyzer and agarose gel were used to check RNA quality, while a NanoDrop 2000 measured RNA concentration. Libraries came from multiplex PCR. TCRdb records Illumina HiSeq 4000 as the sequencer. CDR3 regions were amplified by Arm-PCR with iRepertoire HTBI primers to construct TCR beta libraries. PCR products were gel purified before sequencing. The study's own analysis went as follows. Gene usage analysis of CDR3 amino acid clonotypes used the 62 TRBV and fewer than 15 TRBJ segments found across samples. COPE and FqMerger were used to merge filtered high-quality paired reads into contigs. BLAST was used to align contigs to IMGT TRBV, TRBD and TRBJ reference genes, with CDR3 defined following IMGT. Highly expanded clones were defined as clonotypes with a frequency above 0.1%. Shannon entropy served as the measure of repertoire diversity, while the Gini coefficient captured V-J evenness. A clonotype found in more than one individual was treated as public. TCRdb handled the public reads itself, with Q25 trimming in fastp and clone calling in MiXCR, and kept productive beta chains. All rows with the same CDR3 protein become a single entry with the most common DNA and genes. The V and J calls shown here were made by TCRdb, not taken from the authors' results. This sample gives a few hundred thousand distinct CDR3 sequences in total; roughly a quarter of them show up just once. The ten largest clones add up to around 26% of the sample.

The receptor's source is a female donor with Graves disease. The starting material was peripheral blood mononuclear cells (PBMCs), obtained when the disease was refractory, from a patient treated with antithyroid drugs.

The sequenced DNA is TGTGCCAGCAGCGTGGACTCGCGCAGCATTCAGTACTTC. Translated, this gives CASSVDSRSIQYF. Recombination linked TRBV9 to TRBJ2-4; TRBD2 is possibly the D segment (5 matching bases). Cut back by 2 bases and 9 bases, the V and J ends lie 12 bases apart. The CDR3, from cysteine to phenylalanine, totals 13 residues. Only the CDR3 part of the read is kept: 39 bases, read in frame from the first base. As encoded in the germline V gene, CDR1 is SGDLS while CDR2 is YYNGEE.